This section outlines one T cell receptor (beta chain) sequence together with its context. A second about 6 to 12 cycle PCR used barcoded and J-beta primers. TCRdb used MiXCR to reprocess the 5' RACE reads, holding one entry per CDR3 protein. Here the sample spans fewer than 2 million distinct CDR3 sequences, around 42% being singletons. Germline V gene sequence: CDR1 LGHNA, CDR2 YSLEER. The trim removed 0 bases at V and 9 bases at J, leaving 10 bases unmatched. The CDR3 is made up of 18 amino acids. With each sample, at least 6 micrograms of total RNA were extracted. This record comes from a study of blood T cells in healthy people across ages.

The chain combines TRBV4-3 with TRBJ2-1; TRBD2 agrees at 14 bases. Input material: blood. The TCR sequence derives from a human donor in good health. CDR3 region: CASSQDRTSGGPVPEQFF. The CDR3, as DNA: TGCGCCAGCAGCCAAGATAGGACTAGCGGGGGGCCAGTTCCTGAGCAGTTCTTC.